These 19 T cell receptor beta chains came from one sample sequenced in a study of cytomegalovirus exposure and HLA in healthy donors (dated by TCRdb to about 2017). Libraries were prepared through the immunoSEQ multiplex PCR assay. For the multiplex PCR, a mixture combining 60 forward primers for TCR Vbeta segments and 13 reverse primers for TCR Jbeta segments was used. TCRdb provides this immuneACCESS table in a form limited to in-frame rearrangements. Some clones are lacking; in checked studies, under half of them reflect an unresolved V gene, and why the rest are absent is not known. This sample comprises about 31,000 clones, around two thirds of them detected only once. Jointly, the top ten make up about a fifth of the sample. Sequenced: PBMCs. The source is a man between 45 and 60 years old in good health and CMV-seropositive.

The J gene is TRBJ1-3, the V gene TRBV6-5, with 7 bases identical to TRBD1. Looked up from germline, CDR1 is MNHEY and CDR2 is SVGAGI. This CDR3 comprises 15 residues. V shed 4 bases and J 7 bases; nucleotides not matched to a gene: 10. CDR3 DNA: TGTGCCAGCAGTTCCGCCGACAGGGCTGCCAACACCATATATTTT. Protein product: CASSSADRAANTIYF.

CDR3 protein: CASSYSGGGINGYTF. CDR3 DNA sequence: TGTGCCAGCAGTTACTCGGGAGGAGGGATCAATGGCTACACCTTC. The chain has TRBV6-5 and TRBJ1-2; D gene ambiguous. V lost 0 bases and J 6 bases, leaving 14 bases between the germline ends. The CDR3 covers 15 residues. The germline V gene has CDR1 MNHEY and CDR2 SVGAGI.

V gene TRBV9 combines with J gene TRBJ1-1, with D unclear. Germline V gene sequence: CDR1 SGDLS, CDR2 YYNGEE. The germline V and J ends were trimmed by 4 bases and 0 bases, with 10 bases remaining between them. The CDR3 extends over 14 amino acids. In nucleotides, the CDR3 is TGTGCCAGCAGCTTCTCGGCGGTGAACACTGAAGCTTTCTTT. Its protein product is CASSFSAVNTEAFF.

This clone was counted only a few times. The chain has TRBV7-9 and TRBJ2-3; D possibly corresponds to TRBD2 (5 bases). Per germline, CDR1 SEHNR and CDR2 FQNEAQ (reference sequence). The CDR3 extends over 16 amino acids. With 5 bases removed from V and 6 bases from J, the gap between germline ends came to 21 bases. CDR3 sequence reads: CASSKGGLAGPDTQYF. CDR3 nucleotide sequence: TGTGCCAGCAGCAAAGGAGGCCTCGCGGGCCCTGATACGCAGTATTTT.

The V and J genes are TRBV13 and TRBJ2-3; D unclear. This CDR3 is built from 12 residues. In germline, CDR1 is PRHDT, CDR2 FYEKMQ (reference sequence). V dropped 6 bases and J dropped 1 base, with 5 bases sitting between them. Here the CDR3 DNA reads TGTGCCAGCAGTGGAGGCACAGATACGCAGTATTTT. Its translation is CASSGGTDTQYF.

The chain couples TRBV18 to TRBJ2-1; 13 nucleotides align to TRBD2. J gave up 6 bases and V 6 bases, and 8 bases lay outside the gene matches. CDR1 and CDR2 from the germline V gene are KGHSH and LQKENI. The CDR3 loop spans 16 amino acids. The CDR3 protein is CASSDPTSGRINEQFF. DNA for the CDR3: TGTGCCAGCTCTGACCCGACTAGCGGGAGGATCAATGAGCAGTTCTTC.

The CDR3: CASSYTRLAGEYEQYF. The CDR3 DNA is TGTGCCAGCAGTTACACCCGACTAGCGGGAGAATACGAGCAGTACTTC. The chain has TRBV6-5 and TRBJ2-7, with 12 bases fitting TRBD2. The V gene's germline CDR1 is MNHEY and CDR2 SVGAGI. Losses at the gene ends were 2 bases for V and 4 bases for J; bases not matched to a gene: 6. The CDR3 is 16 amino acids.

This clone was detected only a few times. The gene calls are TRBV27 and TRBJ1-5; D uncertain. CDR3 size: 15 residues. V gave up 2 bases and J gave up 1 base, with 9 bases separating them. Germline CDR1 and CDR2: MNHEY and SMNVEV (reference sequence). DNA of the CDR3: TGTGCCAGCAGTTTAAAGCCTTCGAGCAATCAGCCCCAGCATTTT. Translation: CASSLKPSSNQPQHF.

This clone has a single count. The J gene is TRBJ2-7, the V gene TRBV15; D perhaps matches TRBD1 (6 bases). CDR1 is LNHNV and CDR2 is YYDKDF in the germline V gene (reference sequence). The ends were cut back, 5 bases at V and 2 bases at J, with 16 bases in the middle. The length of the CDR3 is 15 residues. CDR3 in amino acids: CATSYRVQPAYEQYF. The CDR3 bases are TGTGCCACCAGCTACAGGGTCCAACCTGCCTACGAGCAGTACTTC.

CDR3 DNA: TGTGCCAGCAGCCCCTGGACTAGTCCCTGGGAGCTGTTTTTT. Protein sequence: CASSPWTSPWELFF. The chain carries TRBV5-6 and TRBJ2-2, with 7 bases aligning to TRBD2. CDR3 length: 14 residues. The germline CDR1 and CDR2 sequences are SGHDT and YYEEEE. Trimming cost V 4 bases and J 9 bases; bases outside gene matches: 9.

The rearrangement uses TRBV29-1 and TRBJ1-1; TRBD1 aligns across 7 bases. CDR1 is SQVTM and CDR2 is ANQGSEA in the germline V gene. The CDR3 loop spans 13 amino acids. J lost 2 bases, V lost 4 bases, and 4 bases had no gene match. CDR3 DNA: TGCAGCGTTGCGAGACAGGGTAACACTGAAGCTTTCTTT. Translating it yields CSVARQGNTEAFF.

V is TRBV5-4 and J is TRBJ2-1; 9 bases agree with TRBD2. There are 16 residues in the CDR3. Germline-derived CDR1 and CDR2 are SGHNT and YYREEE (reference sequence). Trimming removed 4 bases from V and 6 bases from J; junction bases left unmatched: 11. CDR3 DNA: TGTGCCAGCAGCACCGGATCGAGCGGGGGGATCAATGAGCAGTTCTTC. Its translation is CASSTGSSGGINEQFF.

This clone was detected a few times. This rearrangement joins TRBV25-1 to TRBJ2-7; D may be TRBD2 (5 bases). Germline V CDR1 and CDR2: MGHDK, SYGVNS. V lost 5 bases and J 5 bases, leaving 7 bases between the germline ends. The CDR3 spans 11 residues. CDR3 sequence reads: CASSRGNEQYF. CDR3 DNA sequence: TGTGCCAGCAGTCGAGGGAACGAGCAGTACTTC.

This clone showed up just once. The J gene is TRBJ2-3, the V gene TRBV11-2, with D possibly matching TRBD2 (6 bases). This CDR3 has 14 residues. Trimming removed 4 bases at V and 3 bases at J, with 11 bases between. Germline V lookup: CDR1 SGHAT, CDR2 FQNNGV. In nucleotides, the CDR3 is TGTGCCAGCAGCTCGGACTATTCTACAGATACGCAGTATTTT. It translates to CASSSDYSTDTQYF.

The chain links TRBV30 to TRBJ2-5; TRBD1 aligns across 7 bases. CDR1 GTSNPN and CDR2 SVGIG come from the germline V gene (reference sequence). V lost 1 base to trimming and J lost 5 bases; unmatched junction nucleotides: 4. The CDR3 spans 13 residues. CDR3 loop: CAWSEGARETQYF. DNA of the CDR3: TGTGCCTGGAGTGAGGGGGCACGGGAGACCCAGTACTTC.

The chain combines TRBV7-2 with TRBJ2-1, with D maybe TRBD1 (5 bases). The CDR3 runs 13 residues. V lost 7 bases and J 2 bases, leaving 9 bases between the germline ends. Germline CDR1 is SGHTA and CDR2 is FQGNSA. DNA for the CDR3: TGTGCCAGCAATGCAGGGACCTACAATGAGCAGTTCTTC. As protein: CASNAGTYNEQFF.

The V call is TRBV30, the J call TRBJ2-3, with TRBD2 identical over 11 bases. Per the germline V gene, CDR1 is GTSNPN and CDR2 is SVGIG (reference sequence). V shed 4 bases, J shed 4 bases, and the junction held 4 bases outside the gene matches. The CDR3 is 14 residues long. CDR3 sequence reads: CAWNLAGGADTQYF. The DNA of the CDR3 is TGTGCCTGGAACTTAGCGGGAGGGGCAGATACGCAGTATTTT.

V gene TRBV5-1 combines with J gene TRBJ2-3; 11 nucleotides match TRBD1. V lost 7 bases and J lost 5; bases outside the gene matches: 6. CDR1 SGHRS and CDR2 YFSETQ come from the germline V gene. CDR3 size: 14 residues. The CDR3 protein is CASAGQGAGDTQYF. Here the CDR3 DNA reads TGCGCCAGCGCAGGACAGGGGGCTGGAGATACGCAGTATTTT.

The V call is TRBV7-9, the J call TRBJ1-1; D is undetermined. The CDR3 totals 14 residues. Deletions cut 2 bases from V and 2 bases from J, with 9 bases between. CDR1 and CDR2 from the germline V gene are SEHNR and FQNEAQ (reference sequence). CDR3 protein: CASSLRRSNTEAFF. The CDR3 bases are TGTGCCAGCAGCTTACGTCGTTCTAACACTGAAGCTTTCTTT.